The clone carrying this TCR beta chain came up once. There are 13 residues in the CDR3. In germline, CDR1 is SGHAT, CDR2 FQNNGV. Trimming removed 1 base at V and 7 bases at J, with 11 bases between. Original processing notes: Nucleated cell number was recorded as an estimate derived from reference gene primer amplification. The data were produced by immunoSEQ multiplex PCR, yet TCRdb's version contains in-frame clones alone and is incomplete. V and J calls and clone size are copied from that table; D and trimming were computed from the DNA. The sample yields some 220,000 clones, about 85% seen once. The entry originates in a study of blood T cell repertoires in COVID-19. In the study overall: The United States, Italy and Spain supplied acute and convalescent COVID-19 samples.

The V and J genes are TRBV11-2 and TRBJ2-7, with a weak D call TRBD2 (6 bases). The sequenced sample was peripheral blood. This receptor was obtained from a woman aged 55-69 years with active or convalescent COVID-19. CDR3 DNA: TGTGCCAGCAGCTTAGGATATGCGGGAGAGCAGTACTTC. Encoded protein: CASSLGYAGEQYF.